Listed below are T cell receptor beta chains from one sample, sequenced in a study of blood T cells in healthy people across ages. Each CDR3 protein gets one entry after TCRdb re-called the 5' RACE reads with MiXCR. The sample lists 550,000 to 750,000 distinct CDR3 sequences; about 21% were seen once. Material for sequencing was blood. The receptor source for this set is an older man in good health. Each CDR3 is given with its conserved first and last residue. A D gene is named only where the DNA matches it firmly. Not all rows give a size; the values are once, few, many and, for expanded clones, a class.

>TRBV6-5|TRBJ1-2|TRBD1|.
CASSFSGGALRGYTF
TGTGCCAGCAGTTTCTCAGGGGGCGCATTACGTGGCTACACCTTC
>TRBV28|TRBJ1-4|TRBD1|.
CASSRQGSGNEKLFF
TGTGCCAGCAGCCGACAGGGGAGCGGAAATGAAAAACTGTTTTTT
>TRBV5-1|TRBJ2-5|TRBD2|many
CASSLFSGSWETQYF
TGCGCCAGCAGCTTGTTTAGCGGGAGCTGGGAGACCCAGTACTTC
>TRBV20-1|TRBJ2-1|.|.
CSARWTYNEQFF
TGCAGTGCTAGGTGGACCTACAATGAGCAGTTCTTC
>TRBV29-1|TRBJ1-1|.|.
CSVDVGAAPEAFF
TGCAGCGTTGATGTAGGGGCGGCCCCTGAAGCTTTCTTT
>TRBV12-3/TRBV12-4|TRBJ2-2|.|few
CASSFWGDGELFF
TGTGCCAGCAGTTTTTGGGGTGACGGGGAGCTGTTTTTT
>TRBV5-5|TRBJ2-4|.|.
CASSFDLGHIQYF
TGTGCCAGCAGCTTCGACCTCGGTCACATTCAGTACTTC
>TRBV4-3|TRBJ2-1|.|.
CASSQESWDVVGQFF
TGCGCCAGCAGCCAAGAAAGTTGGGACGTGGTCGGGCAGTTCTTC
>TRBV3-1|TRBJ2-4|TRBD2|.
CASSLGTSFNIQYF
TGTGCCAGCAGCCTCGGGACTAGCTTCAACATTCAGTACTTC
>TRBV18|TRBJ2-5|TRBD1|few
CASSPSTGTGGQETQYF
TGTGCCAGCTCACCCTCTACCGGGACAGGGGGCCAAGAGACCCAGTACTTC
>TRBV7-7|TRBJ2-2|TRBD2|few
CATKLAGSTGELLF
TGTGCTACCAAACTAGCGGGGAGCACCGGGGAGCTGCTTTTT
>TRBV7-9|TRBJ2-6|TRBD1|few
CASSGRTGVISGANVLTF
TGTGCCAGCAGCGGCCGGACAGGGGTGATCTCTGGGGCCAACGTCCTGACTTTC
>TRBV25-1|TRBJ2-7|TRBD1|.
CASSQPGQGIYEQYF
TGTGCCAGCAGTCAACCGGGACAGGGGATCTACGAGCAGTACTTC
>TRBV3-1|TRBJ2-1|.|.
CASSQGTDPNEQFF
TGTGCCAGCAGCCAAGGGACGGATCCCAATGAGCAGTTCTTC
>TRBV14|TRBJ1-2|.|.
CASSQGLRGYTF
TGTGCCAGCAGCCAAGGCCTGCGTGGCTACACCTTC
>TRBV12-3/TRBV12-4|TRBJ1-4|TRBD1|.
CASSLTGGGEKLFF
TGTGCCAGCAGTTTGACAGGGGGGGGGGAAAAACTGTTTTTT
>TRBV9|TRBJ2-7|TRBD2|many
CASSESYAGLPYEQYF
TGTGCCAGCAGCGAGTCCTACGCGGGACTACCATACGAGCAGTACTTC
>TRBV6-2/TRBV6-3|TRBJ2-3|.|.
CASSLIGRRDTDTQYF
TGTGCCAGCAGCTTAATCGGACGACGAGACACAGATACGCAGTATTTT
>TRBV29-1|TRBJ2-1|TRBD2|few
CSVEDRGTSGRNEQFF
TGCAGCGTTGAAGATCGGGGGACTAGCGGGCGGAATGAGCAGTTCTTC
>TRBV9|TRBJ2-5|TRBD2|.
CASSLASGSSETQYF
TGTGCCAGCAGCTTAGCTAGCGGGAGTTCGGAGACCCAGTACTTC